This TCR beta chain was identified during a study of blood T cell repertoires in COVID-19. Study in general: Some COVID-19 samples were acute and others convalescent; all came from the United States, Italy and Spain. PBMCs, B-cell-depleted T cells, or T cells provided the cDNA or gDNA that made up the material.

In the source study's methods: Reference gene primer amplification yielded estimated nucleated cell counts. Produced via immunoSEQ multiplex PCR; TCRdb's table is partial and in-frame only. V and J calls and clone size follow that table, whereas D and trimming were derived from the DNA. The sample contains 50,000 to 60,000 clones, 75% to 85% of which appear only once. The V gene lost 6 bases and the J gene lost 4 bases, with 14 bases spanning the gap. The CDR3 is made up of 14 amino acids. The V gene's germline CDR1 is MNHEY and CDR2 SVGAGI. The receptor comes from a man aged 40-49 years with acute or convalescent COVID-19. Sequenced sample: peripheral blood. The chain recombines TRBV6-5 with TRBJ2-3; a weak D match, TRBD1 (5 bases). The chain's CDR3 is CASRPRDWSDTQYF. CDR3 nucleotide sequence: TGTGCCAGCAGACCCAGGGATTGGTCAGATACGCAGTATTTT.